This is a list of T cell receptor beta chains from one sample in a study of blood T cell repertoires in COVID-19. TCRdb's table, derived via immunoSEQ multiplex PCR, lists solely in-frame clones and lacks some. The sample includes around 310,000 clones, around 91% of them seen just once. The source material was peripheral blood. These receptors were taken from a woman in her 40s with COVID-19, enrolled during active disease. Both conserved end residues are part of each CDR3. A D gene is named only where the DNA matches it firmly. Clone sizes are given selectively: once, few, many, or a class where the clone is expanded.

TRBV19	TRBJ1-5	once	TRBD1	TGTGCCAGCGCACAGGGGGACGACAATCAGCCCCAGCATTTT	CASAQGDDNQPQHF
TRBV4-2	TRBJ2-1	-	TRBD1	TGTGCCAGCAGCCACACCGGGACAGGTAGTGAGCAGTTCTTC	CASSHTGTGSEQFF
TRBV9	TRBJ2-1	-	-	TGTGCCAGCAGCTCCCGGGCAGGAGGTTCCTACAATGAGCAGTTCTTC	CASSSRAGGSYNEQFF
TRBV30	TRBJ1-1	once	TRBD1	TGTGCCGGAGGGGGCGTTGTAGCTTTCTTT	CAGGGVVAFF
TRBV18	TRBJ2-7	-	-	TGTGCCAGCTCACCCCCTGGGGGCCGGCAGTACTTC	CASSPPGGRQYF
TRBV7-2	TRBJ1-5	-	TRBD1	TGTGCCAGCAGCTTAGGCGACAGGGGTAATCAGCCCCAGCATTTT	CASSLGDRGNQPQHF
TRBV4-3	TRBJ1-4	-	-	TGCGCCAGCAGCCGGCAGACAGCGCTCGGGCAAAAACTGTTTTTT	CASSRQTALGQKLFF
TRBV5-1	TRBJ2-7	-	TRBD1	TGCGCCAGCAGCTTGGAGGGACAGGGGTACGAGCAGTACTTC	CASSLEGQGYEQYF
TRBV2	TRBJ1-1	-	TRBD1	TGTGCCAGCACGGACAGGGGGATCACTGAAGCTTTCTTT	CASTDRGITEAFF
TRBV14	TRBJ1-2	-	-	TGTGCCAGCAGCCAAGTGGGGGCGCCGTTATATGGCTACACCTTC	CASSQVGAPLYGYTF
TRBV27	TRBJ2-7	-	-	TGTGCCAGCAGTTTATGGCGGAGCTCCTACGAGCAGTACTTC	CASSLWRSSYEQYF
TRBV11-1	TRBJ2-1	once	-	TGTGCCAGCAGCTTATTTCAAGGACAGTCAAATGAGCAGTTCTTC	CASSLFQGQSNEQFF
TRBV14	TRBJ2-5	-	TRBD1	TGTGCCAGCAGTGGGACAGGCGGCGGAGGGACCCAGTACTTC	CASSGTGGGGTQYF
TRBV5-1	TRBJ2-2	-	TRBD1	TGCGCCAGCTACAGGGGGCAGAGCACCGGGGAGCTGTTTTTT	CASYRGQSTGELFF
TRBV28	TRBJ2-2	-	TRBD2	TGTGCCAGCAGCCTATCCTCCTTAAACGGACTAGTCCCAGTTTCCGGGGAGCTGTTTTTT	CASSLSSLNGLVPVSGELFF
TRBV19	TRBJ1-2	-	-	TGTGCCAGTAGCGACCAACAGGGAGACTATGGCTACACCTTC	CASSDQQGDYGYTF
TRBV30	TRBJ2-5	-	-	TGTGCCTACATCCTCCGACAGGGCGCGGGGGAGACCCAGTACTTC	CAYILRQGAGETQYF
TRBV13	TRBJ1-6	-	TRBD1	TGTGCCAGCAGCGCTTGGACAGGGACTAATTCACCCCTCCACTTT	CASSAWTGTNSPLHF
TRBV19	TRBJ2-3	-	TRBD2	TGTGCCAGTAACGAAAGGGGACTAGCGACAGATACGCAGTATTTT	CASNERGLATDTQYF
TRBV20-1	TRBJ2-1	once	TRBD1	TGCAGTGCTAAACGGACAGGGAAGCAGTTCTTC	CSAKRTGKQFF
TRBV9	TRBJ2-1	-	TRBD2	TGTGCCAGCAGCCAACGGACTAGCCCCTTCTCAAGCTCCTACAATGAGCAGTTCTTC	CASSQRTSPFSSSYNEQFF
TRBV27	TRBJ1-1	once	TRBD1	TGTGCCAGCAGACGATCAAGGGACAGGGGGCTTGTGGACACTGAAGCTTTCTTT	CASRRSRDRGLVDTEAFF
TRBV5-4	TRBJ2-7	-	-	TGTGCCAGCAGCTTACCGCTGAGAGGGGAGCAGTACTTC	CASSLPLRGEQYF
TRBV5-1	TRBJ1-1	-	-	TGCGCCAGCAGCATTGGGACAAGTTATCGTACTGAAGCTTTCTTT	CASSIGTSYRTEAFF
TRBV19	TRBJ1-5	few	-	TGTGCCAGTAGTATAAAACCCCAGGGGCCCCAGCATTTT	CASSIKPQGPQHF
TRBV5-6	TRBJ2-7	-	TRBD2	TGTGCCAGCAGCTTGGGACTAGCGGTCACCTACGAGCAGTACTTC	CASSLGLAVTYEQYF
TRBV29-1	TRBJ2-5	-	-	TGCAGCGTCCAGGGCCTACCGGAGACCCAGTACTTC	CSVQGLPETQYF
TRBV27	TRBJ2-1	-	TRBD2	TGTGCCAGCAGCAGGACTAGCGGGGGGAATGAGCAGTTCTTC	CASSRTSGGNEQFF
TRBV9	TRBJ2-6	-	-	TGTGCCAGCAGCGTATACAGGGATGGGGCCAACGTCCTGACTTTC	CASSVYRDGANVLTF
TRBV6-5	TRBJ2-7	-	TRBD2	TGTGCCAGCAGAAGACTAGCGGGAGCCTACGAGCAGTACTTC	CASRRLAGAYEQYF
TRBV19	TRBJ1-1	-	TRBD1	TGTGCCAGTAGTATTAGGGCAGGGGGTGCTTGGGGTGAAGCTTTCTTT	CASSIRAGGAWGEAFF
TRBV4-2	TRBJ1-2	-	-	TGTGCCAGCAGTCTATACAGGGACCCCAACTATGGCTACACCTTC	CASSLYRDPNYGYTF
TRBV5-1	TRBJ1-2	-	-	TGCGCCAGCAGCTCCTCCCGGGACACCTATGGCTACACCTTC	CASSSSRDTYGYTF
TRBV12-3/TRBV12-4	TRBJ1-1	-	-	TGTGCCAGCAGTTTTCCAGGCGAAGCTTTCTTT	CASSFPGEAFF
TRBV3-1/TRBV3-2	TRBJ1-2	-	-	TGTGCCAGCAGCTCGAACTACGACCCTGGCTACACCTTC	CASSSNYDPGYTF
TRBV5-1	TRBJ1-1	-	TRBD1	TGCGCCAGCAGCTCATCCGGGACAGGGGACACTGAAGCTTTCTTT	CASSSSGTGDTEAFF
TRBV14	TRBJ2-1	-	TRBD2	TGTGCCAGCAGCCAAGCGCTAGCGGGAATATATGAGCAGTTCTTC	CASSQALAGIYEQFF
TRBV6-5	TRBJ2-1	-	TRBD2	TGTGCCAGCCTAGCGGGCTCCTACAATGAGCAGTTCTTC	CASLAGSYNEQFF
TRBV10-3	TRBJ1-2	-	TRBD1	TGTGCCACCAAAGGGACAGAGTATGGCTACACCTTC	CATKGTEYGYTF
TRBV12-3/TRBV12-4	TRBJ1-5	-	-	TGTGCCAGCAGTGACTTTGACTTTCAGCCCCAGCATTTT	CASSDFDFQPQHF
TRBV6-5	TRBJ2-2	-	TRBD1	TGTGCCAGCAGAGCGGGACAGGGATCCCCCGGGGAGCTGTTTTTT	CASRAGQGSPGELFF
TRBV7-2	TRBJ1-2	once	TRBD1	TGTGCCAGCAGCTTCACCGGGACAGCTAACTATGGCTACACCTTC	CASSFTGTANYGYTF
TRBV7-2	TRBJ1-4	-	-	TGTGCCAGCAGCTCCCGGGGTGAAAAACTGTTTTTT	CASSSRGEKLFF
TRBV12-5	TRBJ1-2	-	-	TGTGCTAGTGGTTTGCCCTCTCTTAACTATGGCTACACCTTC	CASGLPSLNYGYTF
TRBV14	TRBJ1-1	-	TRBD1	TGTGCCAGCAGCCGGGACAGTTTAGGGAACACTGAAGCTTTCTTT	CASSRDSLGNTEAFF
TRBV4-3	TRBJ2-7	-	TRBD1	TGCGCCAGCAGCCAAGAAGTATCGACAGGGTACGAGCAGTACTTC	CASSQEVSTGYEQYF
TRBV19	TRBJ1-1	-	-	TGTGCCAGTAGTCCTCAGGGGATCCCTGAAGCTTTCTTT	CASSPQGIPEAFF
TRBV7-8	TRBJ2-7	-	TRBD2	TGTGCCAGCAGCCGCAGCCCCAACTCGGGACTAGATTATCTAGAGCAGTACTTC	CASSRSPNSGLDYLEQYF
TRBV6-5	TRBJ2-3	-	-	TGTGCCAGCAGTAGCGGTAGGGGGGATACGCAGTATTTT	CASSSGRGDTQYF
TRBV28	TRBJ2-5	-	TRBD1	TGTGCCAGCAGCCGTGACAGGGTCCAAGAGACCCAGTACTTC	CASSRDRVQETQYF
TRBV3-1/TRBV3-2	TRBJ2-4	-	-	TGTGCCAGCCGACTGACCGGGGAAAACATTCAGTACTTC	CASRLTGENIQYF
TRBV19	TRBJ1-2	-	-	TGTGCCAGTAGTACCAGAAGAGACAGGAACTATGGCTACACCTTC	CASSTRRDRNYGYTF
TRBV6-1	TRBJ1-1	few	-	TGTGCCAGCAGTGAAGGGGCCAGGCCGATAGCTTTCTTT	CASSEGARPIAFF
TRBV18	TRBJ1-3	once	TRBD1	TGTGCCAGCTCAGATTACAGGGGCTCTGGAAACACCATATATTTT	CASSDYRGSGNTIYF
TRBV6-2/TRBV6-3	TRBJ2-7	-	TRBD2	TGTGCCAGCAGTTACTCCCGGACTAGCGGGTTCACCTACGAGCAGTACTTC	CASSYSRTSGFTYEQYF
TRBV19	TRBJ2-3	-	TRBD2	TGTGCCAGTAGTCTGTCCAGGCTAGCGGGAGGGCCAGGTGGCACAGATACGCAGTATTTT	CASSLSRLAGGPGGTDTQYF
TRBV7-8	TRBJ1-2	-	-	TGTGCCAGCAGCAAAGAAGACAGTTTCGGCTATGGCTACACCTTC	CASSKEDSFGYGYTF
TRBV28	TRBJ2-5	-	-	TGTGCCAGCAGTTTATCAGGGGTAGAGACCCAGTACTTC	CASSLSGVETQYF
TRBV5-1	TRBJ1-2	-	TRBD1	TGCGCCAGCAGCTCGCCGGGACAGTCAAATGGCTACACCTTC	CASSSPGQSNGYTF